These 4 T cell receptor beta chains came from one sample sequenced in a study of T cells in tuberculosis. Some clones are missing from TCRdb's copy, which holds only in-frame ones; the method was immunoSEQ multiplex PCR. The sample lists tens of thousands of clones; approximately 94% were seen once. The sample was PBMCs. The receptors were sampled from a donor between 10 and 35 years old with latent tuberculosis or without tuberculosis infection.

The chain uses TRBV6-4 and TRBJ2-1; a weak D match, TRBD2 (6 bases). CDR3 size: 16 residues. The germline V gene has CDR1 MRHNA and CDR2 SNTAGT. Trimming removed 3 bases at V and 0 bases at J, with 12 bases between. For the CDR3, the DNA is TGTGCCAGCAGTGAACTGTGGGAGGACTCCTACAATGAGCAGTTCTTC. Translation gives CASSELWEDSYNEQFF.

This sequence joins TRBV10-2 and TRBJ2-3; TRBD2 matches 9 bases. This CDR3 region has 16 residues. Germline lookup yields CDR1 WSHSY and CDR2 SAAADI. The V segment lost 3 bases and the J segment 5 bases; nucleotides outside the gene matches: 9. This CDR3 reads CASSDQQREAVDTQYF. The CDR3 DNA reads as TGCGCCAGCAGTGATCAGCAGCGGGAGGCGGTAGATACGCAGTATTTT.

V gene TRBV10-3 combines with J gene TRBJ2-1; perhaps TRBD2 as D (6 bases). CDR3 length: 13 amino acids. Trimming cost V 3 bases and J 8 bases, with 11 bases left between them. The germline gives CDR1 ENHRY, CDR2 SYGVKD. CDR3 residues: CAISDMREDEQFF. As DNA, the CDR3 is TGTGCCATCAGTGACATGAGGGAGGATGAGCAGTTCTTC.

The chain is built from TRBV5-1 and TRBJ2-5; D is unclear. The CDR3 is 15 residues long. Trimming shortened V by 0 bases and J by 5 bases, and 14 bases separated the two germline ends. Germline V gives CDR1 SGHRS, CDR2 YFSETQ. The CDR3 DNA sequence: TGCGCCAGCAGCTTGGATGTCTTCCGCCGGGAGACCCAGTACTTC. Protein: CASSLDVFRRETQYF. Together with reference TRBV5-1 and TRBJ2-5, the CDR3 gives the full variable domain: KAGVTQTPRYLIKTRGQQVTLSCSPISGHRSVSWYQQTPGQGLQFLFEYFSETQRNKGNFPGRFSGRQFSNSRSEMNVSTLELGDSALYLCASSLDVFRRETQYFGPGTRLLVL.